The rows below give T cell receptor beta chains drawn from one sample of a study of cytomegalovirus exposure and HLA in healthy donors. This table comes from immunoSEQ multiplex PCR, and its TCRdb copy is limited to in-frame clones, with some not included. Of approximately 220,000 clones in the sample, 65% to 85% were seen once. The sample comprised PBMCs. The receptors shown here come from a boy between 2 and 15 years old in good health and CMV-seronegative. CDR3s include the opening cysteine and the closing phenylalanine or tryptophan. The D gene is left open where the match is weak. The size field is filled for only some rows; it gives once, few, many or a size class.

CDR3 DNA	CDR3 protein	clone size	V gene	J gene	D gene
TGTGCCAGCAGCAACCCCGGGACTAGCGGCAATGAGCAGTTCTTC	CASSNPGTSGNEQFF	-	TRBV7-9	TRBJ2-1	TRBD2
TGTGCCAGCAGTTCAGACATGTTCTACGAGCAGTACTTC	CASSSDMFYEQYF	-	TRBV6-1	TRBJ2-7	-
TGCAGTGCTCAGGGTACAGAGACCCAGTACTTC	CSAQGTETQYF	-	TRBV20-1	TRBJ2-5	-
TGTGCCAGCAGCTGGGGACAGGGGGCGGATGGCTACACCTTC	CASSWGQGADGYTF	-	TRBV5-6	TRBJ1-2	TRBD1
TGTGCCAGTAGTAAAGGGACAGGGGGCCGTGAAACTGAAGCTTTCTTT	CASSKGTGGRETEAFF	-	TRBV19	TRBJ1-1	TRBD1
TGTGCCAGCAGCTTAGGGACAGGGGTCGGAAAGCAGTTCTTC	CASSLGTGVGKQFF	-	TRBV11-3	TRBJ2-1	TRBD1
TGTGCCAGCAGTGACCCCTTCAGGGGCCTAGGAAACACCATATATTTT	CASSDPFRGLGNTIYF	-	TRBV6-1	TRBJ1-3	-
TGTGCCAGCAGCTTTGGTCTAGAACTCGTCTACGAGCAGTACTTC	CASSFGLELVYEQYF	-	TRBV12-1	TRBJ2-7	-
TGTGCCAGCAGCCTGGGACAGGTCTATGGCTACACCTTC	CASSLGQVYGYTF	-	TRBV7-2	TRBJ1-2	TRBD1
TGTGCCAGCAGCTCGTACGCGACCTCCAGCGGCGAGCAGTACTTC	CASSSYATSSGEQYF	-	TRBV7-9	TRBJ2-7	-
TGTGCCAGCAGCGTACTTAGCACAGATACGCAGTATTTT	CASSVLSTDTQYF	-	TRBV7-3	TRBJ2-3	-
TGTGCTAGTGGTTTCCCTCGGACAGGGGGCTCGGATGGCTACACCTTC	CASGFPRTGGSDGYTF	-	TRBV12-5	TRBJ1-2	TRBD1
TGCGCCAGCAGCCAAGAAGGGAGGGGGGGATCCAATGAGCAGTTCTTC	CASSQEGRGGSNEQFF	-	TRBV4-1	TRBJ2-1	-
TGTGCCAGCAGCTCACCCGGGACAGGCCTCATGAACACTGAAGCTTTCTTT	CASSSPGTGLMNTEAFF	-	TRBV7-3	TRBJ1-1	TRBD1
TGTGCCAGCAGTCCCCAGACACAACCCATGGGGCAGTTCTTC	CASSPQTQPMGQFF	once	TRBV6-1	TRBJ2-1	-
TGTGCCAGCAGCCCGGGACAGAACTATGGCTACACCTTC	CASSPGQNYGYTF	-	TRBV11-2	TRBJ1-2	TRBD1
TGTGCCAGCACCGACAGGGGGAGCGTGTACGAGCAGTACTTC	CASTDRGSVYEQYF	-	TRBV6-1	TRBJ2-7	TRBD1
TGTGCCAGCAGTGAATCCGGGGTTGGGACAGATACGCAGTATTTT	CASSESGVGTDTQYF	-	TRBV6-1	TRBJ2-3	-
TGTGCCAGCAGCGTAGGGCAGGGGGAAACTGAAGCTTTCTTT	CASSVGQGETEAFF	-	TRBV9	TRBJ1-1	TRBD1
TGTGCCAGCAGCCCGGCGGCGCGACAGGGCTTTTCCTACTATGGCTACACCTTC	CASSPAARQGFSYYGYTF	-	TRBV5-8	TRBJ1-2	TRBD1
TGCGCCAGCAGTCTCGGACAGACGAGCTCCTACGAGCAGTACTTC	CASSLGQTSSYEQYF	-	TRBV5-1	TRBJ2-7	-
TGTGCTAGTGGTTCAGGACTAGCGGCTTCAGAGACCCAGTACTTC	CASGSGLAASETQYF	once	TRBV12-5	TRBJ2-5	TRBD2
TGTGCCAGCAGCTTAACAGGGGCCGACACCGGGGAGCTGTTTTTT	CASSLTGADTGELFF	-	TRBV5-6	TRBJ2-2	TRBD1
TGTGCTAGCAGCTCTAGTAGGTTTAGCACAGATACGCAGTATTTT	CASSSSRFSTDTQYF	-	TRBV7-7	TRBJ2-3	-
TGTGCCAGCAGTGGGACAGGGGGCGCGGGGGGCTACACCTTC	CASSGTGGAGGYTF	few	TRBV6-1	TRBJ1-2	TRBD1
TGTGCCAGCAGCTTTGCAGGACAGCCGTTGGAGTTCTTC	CASSFAGQPLEFF	-	TRBV7-9	TRBJ2-1	-
TGCAGTGCCCCGGACAGGGTTGGCTACACCTTC	CSAPDRVGYTF	-	TRBV20-1	TRBJ1-2	TRBD1
TGTGCCAGCAGGAATAAGAGGGACGAGCAGTACTTC	CASRNKRDEQYF	-	TRBV6-5	TRBJ2-7	-
TGTGCCTGGAGTGTAGGGGGGGGAGAGCAGTTCTTC	CAWSVGGGEQFF	-	TRBV30	TRBJ2-1	-
TGTTCCAGCAGCATGCGGGGGGAGGAGACCCAGTACTTC	CSSSMRGEETQYF	once	TRBV7-9	TRBJ2-5	TRBD2
TGTGCCAGCAGCTTATCAGGGGGTTGGAATGAGCAGTTCTTC	CASSLSGGWNEQFF	-	TRBV7-6	TRBJ2-1	TRBD1
TGTGCCAGTAGTACCCGGGGACTAGCGGTTAGCACAGATACGCAGTATTTT	CASSTRGLAVSTDTQYF	-	TRBV19	TRBJ2-3	TRBD2
TGTGCCAGCAGTTTGCCCGCAGGGTACTCTGGAAACACCATATATTTT	CASSLPAGYSGNTIYF	once	TRBV28	TRBJ1-3	-
TGTGCCAGCTCACCGGACAGGGTCGCCTACAATGAGCAGTTCTTC	CASSPDRVAYNEQFF	-	TRBV18	TRBJ2-1	TRBD1
TGTGCCACCAGCCCCCTAGGCGGGGGATCAGTGAATGAGCAGTTCTTC	CATSPLGGGSVNEQFF	-	TRBV15	TRBJ2-1	TRBD2
TGTGCCAGCAGCTGGGCGGGACAGAAGCTCTATGGCTACACCTTC	CASSWAGQKLYGYTF	-	TRBV11-3	TRBJ1-2	TRBD1
TGTGCCAGCAGTGGACAGGGACAGGGCTTCGGAAACACCATATATTTT	CASSGQGQGFGNTIYF	-	TRBV25-1	TRBJ1-3	TRBD1
TGTGCCAGCAGCCAAGTCTCGGGCGGACTAATTAACTATGGCTACACCTTC	CASSQVSGGLINYGYTF	few	TRBV4-2	TRBJ1-2	-
TGTGCCACCAGCAGAGTAGCAGATACCCAAGAGACCCAGTACTTC	CATSRVADTQETQYF	-	TRBV15	TRBJ2-5	-
TGCAGTGATGGACAGCCTGAAGCTTTCTTT	CSDGQPEAFF	few	TRBV29-1	TRBJ1-1	-
TGTGCCAGCAGCTCCGGGACCTACGAGCAGTACTTC	CASSSGTYEQYF	-	TRBV6-6	TRBJ2-7	-
TGTGCCAGCAGCCTCGACAGGGGGCGGGCCGGGGAGCTGTTTTTT	CASSLDRGRAGELFF	-	TRBV6-5	TRBJ2-2	TRBD1
TGTGCCAGCAGCTTAGGGGCAGGGTCCTACGAGCAGTACTTC	CASSLGAGSYEQYF	-	TRBV7-9	TRBJ2-7	-
TGTGCCAGCAGTGAACACCAGGGGGCTCGATCCCAGTACTTC	CASSEHQGARSQYF	-	TRBV2	TRBJ2-5	TRBD1
TGTGCCAGCAGTTCCGACAGGGGGTTTTACAATGAGCAGTTCTTC	CASSSDRGFYNEQFF	-	TRBV27	TRBJ2-1	TRBD1
TGCGCCACTTTTAGGGGCTACGAGCAGTACTTC	CATFRGYEQYF	-	TRBV6-1	TRBJ2-7	-
TGCGCCAGCAGACTAGCGGGAGGGCCAGATACGCAGTATTTT	CASRLAGGPDTQYF	-	TRBV4-1	TRBJ2-3	TRBD2
TGTGCCAGACAGGGTTACTATGGCTACACCTTC	CARQGYYGYTF	-	TRBV6-1	TRBJ1-2	-
TGCGCCAGCAGCTGGGATGGAGGTCAGCCCCAGCATTTT	CASSWDGGQPQHF	-	TRBV5-1	TRBJ1-5	-
TGTGCCTGGAGCTCTGGGGGGGTACAAGAGACCCAGTACTTC	CAWSSGGVQETQYF	-	TRBV30	TRBJ2-5	TRBD2
TGTGCCAGTAGTATAGCATCAAGGGGTACCAAAAACATTCAGTACTTC	CASSIASRGTKNIQYF	-	TRBV19	TRBJ2-4	-
TGCGCCAGCAGTCCTAGCCTCCAAGAGACCCAGTACTTC	CASSPSLQETQYF	once	TRBV5-1	TRBJ2-5	-
TGTGCCAGCAACGGTGTAAGGGGCTCCTACGAGCAGTACTTC	CASNGVRGSYEQYF	-	TRBV28	TRBJ2-7	-
TGTGCCAGCAGGACGTACCGCCGGGGACTAGCGGGAGGTTACGAGCAGTACTTC	CASRTYRRGLAGGYEQYF	-	TRBV27	TRBJ2-7	TRBD2
TGTGCCAGTAGTATGCCGCAGGGGACGGGTTTAATGAACACTGAAGCTTTCTTT	CASSMPQGTGLMNTEAFF	-	TRBV19	TRBJ1-1	-
TGTGCCAGCATGGGGGACAGGGCAGGAAAACTGTTTTTT	CASMGDRAGKLFF	-	TRBV7-2	TRBJ1-4	TRBD1
TGTGCCAGCAGTGCTACAGGGGTAGTCCATAGCAATCAGCCCCAGCATTTT	CASSATGVVHSNQPQHF	few	TRBV2	TRBJ1-5	TRBD1
TGTGCCAGCAGTGAAGCGCGTTCCAATGGCTACACCTTC	CASSEARSNGYTF	-	TRBV2	TRBJ1-2	-